One and the same sample provided the 28 T cell receptor beta chains below, sequenced in a study of T-cell reconstitution after alpha-beta-depleted transplantation in children. Preparation of the TCRbeta library was carried out with unique molecular identifiers. TCRdb called the PCR reads again in MiXCR, with one record for every CDR3 protein. The sample holds 600,000 to 700,000 distinct CDR3 sequences, less than 15% seen once. The sample here was PBMCs, taken before TCRalphabeta/CD19-depleted stem cell transplant. The receptor set was obtained from a girl between 2 and 10 years old with congenital amegakaryocytic thrombocytopenia, due to receive a stem cell transplant.

This clonotype was counted at least ten times. This chain connects TRBV5-6 to TRBJ2-3, with 11 bases matching TRBD2. The germline V gene has CDR1 SGHDT and CDR2 YYEEEE. V gave up 4 bases and J gave up 5 bases; unmatched junction bases: 3. The CDR3 extends over 14 amino acids. The CDR3 DNA reads as TGTGCCAGCAGCACGGGACTAGCGGTAGATACGCAGTATTTT. It codes for CASSTGLAVDTQYF.

The chain joins TRBV7-6 to TRBJ2-7; the match to TRBD1 covers 9 bases. V was clipped by 1 base and J by 5 bases; unmatched bases: 9. CDR1 SGHVS and CDR2 FNYEAQ come from the germline V gene. The CDR3 totals 16 residues. As DNA, the CDR3 is TGTGCCAGCAGCTTAGATATAGGGACAGGGACCCACGAGCAGTACTTC. As protein: CASSLDIGTGTHEQYF.

This clonotype was found a few times. The rearrangement links TRBV30 to TRBJ1-1; 7 bases line up with TRBD1. Germline V gene sequence: CDR1 GTSNPN, CDR2 SVGIG (reference sequence). The ends lost 4 bases at V and 0 bases at J; junction bases unmatched: 2. This CDR3 is 13 amino acids long. This CDR3 is CAWKQGVNTEAFF. CDR3 nucleotide sequence: TGTGCCTGGAAGCAGGGGGTGAACACTGAAGCTTTCTTT. The entire variable domain, with the rest obtained from reference TRBV30 and TRBJ1-1, is as follows: SQTIHQWPATLVQPVGSPLSLECTVEGTSNPNLYWYRQAAGRGLQLLFYSVGIGQISSEVPQNLSASRPQDRQFILSSKKLLLSDSGFYLCAWKQGVNTEAFFGQGTRLTVV.

This clonotype was seen many times. V is TRBV20-1 and J is TRBJ2-5, with TRBD2 matching over 11 bases. The germline gives CDR1 DFQATT, CDR2 SNEGSKA (reference sequence). This CDR3 has 16 residues. The V segment lost 2 bases and the J segment 1 base; nucleotides outside the gene matches: 6. The CDR3 loop is CSARPWGLAVQETQYF. The CDR3 DNA follows: TGCAGTGCTAGACCCTGGGGACTAGCGGTCCAAGAGACCCAGTACTTC.

This chain uses TRBV12-3 or TRBV12-4 with TRBJ2-2, with no clear D. The V end lost 4 bases, the J end lost 5 bases, and 17 bases lay between the germline ends. The CDR3 has 16 amino acids. For the CDR3, the DNA is TGTGCCAGCAGTTCTAACTCAAGGCCCTCAACCGGGGAGCTGTTTTTT. Translating it yields CASSSNSRPSTGELFF.

This clonotype has at least ten counts. The rearrangement links TRBV27 to TRBJ1-2; D is possibly TRBD1 (5 bases). Trimming removed 5 bases at V and 4 bases at J, with 11 bases between. This CDR3 has 13 amino acids. Germline lookup yields CDR1 MNHEY and CDR2 SMNVEV (reference sequence). The CDR3 sequence is CASSPQGFYGYTF. CDR3 DNA: TGTGCCAGCAGTCCTCAGGGCTTCTATGGCTACACCTTC.

The chain uses TRBV7-3 and TRBJ2-1; 13 bases match TRBD2. CDR3 size: 21 residues. With V trimmed by 5 bases and J by 0 bases, 16 bases remained unmatched. CDR1 and CDR2 from the germline V gene are SGHTA and FQGTGA. CDR3 nucleotide sequence: TGTGCCAGCAGCGTCACCGCCGGGACTAGCGGGACGGCCAGCTCCTACAATGAGCAGTTCTTC. Residues: CASSVTAGTSGTASSYNEQFF.

The chain joins TRBV20-1 to TRBJ2-7, with 11 bases lining up with TRBD2. This CDR3 region has 19 residues. Germline CDR1 and CDR2: DFQATT and SNEGSKA (reference sequence). V lost 5 bases, J lost 2 bases, and 20 bases stayed unmatched. The CDR3 bases are TGCAGTGCTTTAGAAGCAAGATGGACTAGCGGGCGTCTAACCTACGAGCAGTACTTC. This sequence encodes CSALEARWTSGRLTYEQYF.

J is TRBJ2-1 and V is TRBV7-2; TRBD2 aligns across 10 bases. Trimming removed 2 bases from V and 4 bases from J; junction bases left unmatched: 8. This CDR3 has 17 residues. Germline V CDR1 and CDR2: SGHTA, FQGNSA. In DNA, the CDR3 is TGTGCCAGCAGCTTATGGGGTGGGACTAGCGTTTACAATGAGCAGTTCTTC. Translation: CASSLWGGTSVYNEQFF. Combining the CDR3 with reference TRBV7-2 and TRBJ2-1 gives the whole variable domain GAGVSQSPSNKVTEKGKDVELRCDPISGHTALYWYRQSLGQGLEFLIYFQGNSAPDKSGLPSDRFSAERTGGSVSTLTIQRTQQEDSAVYLCASSLWGGTSVYNEQFFGPGTRLTVL.

The table lists this clonotype with a few counts. The gene calls are TRBV20-1 and TRBJ2-5; D remains unclear. Trimming shortened V by 3 bases and J by 3 bases, and 11 bases separated the two germline ends. The CDR3 is made up of 13 amino acids. Germline V gene data show CDR1 as DFQATT and CDR2 as SNEGSKA (reference sequence). This CDR3 reads CSAREVGEETQYF. The CDR3 DNA is TGCAGTGCTAGGGAAGTTGGGGAAGAGACCCAGTACTTC.

This clonotype was recorded many times. The rearrangement uses TRBV29-1 and TRBJ1-3, with D tentatively TRBD1 (6 bases). The germline CDR1 and CDR2 sequences are SQVTM and ANQGSEA. CDR3 length equals 13 residues. V lost 7 bases to trimming and J lost 2 bases, with 12 bases between them. CDR3 sequence: CSAQQGPGNTIYF. Here the CDR3 DNA reads TGCAGCGCCCAACAGGGACCTGGAAACACCATATATTTT.

This clonotype was counted between two and nine times. This sequence joins TRBV7-3 and TRBJ2-2; 14 nucleotides line up with TRBD2. The germline gives CDR1 SGHTA, CDR2 FQGTGA. CDR3 length: 17 amino acids. J was trimmed by 8 bases and V by 5 bases; bases with no gene match: 10. The CDR3 loop reads CASSPTSGRALSGELFF. CDR3 DNA: TGTGCCAGCAGCCCGACTAGCGGGAGGGCCCTTTCGGGGGAGCTGTTTTTT.

The rearrangement links TRBV3-1 to TRBJ2-1, with unresolved D. The CDR3 totals 12 residues. Germline V gives CDR1 LGHDT, CDR2 YNNKEL (reference sequence). Trimming cost V 2 bases and J 5 bases, with 4 bases left between them. The CDR3 is CASSQLNNEQFF. CDR3 DNA sequence: TGTGCCAGCAGCCAACTAAACAATGAGCAGTTCTTC.

This clonotype has more than one count but fewer than ten. The chain has TRBV11-2 and TRBJ1-1; no firm D call. Germline V lookup: CDR1 SGHAT, CDR2 FQNNGV. V lost 1 base and J lost 3, with 9 bases in between. There are 14 residues in the CDR3. DNA of the CDR3: TGTGCCAGCAGCTTAGCCGTGGGATACACTGAAGCTTTCTTT. Translation: CASSLAVGYTEAFF.

This clonotype has ten or more counts. CDR3 DNA sequence: TGCAGTGCTAGAGATGGAATTGGCAGGGAAGCCAATCAGCCCCAGCATTTT. Protein sequence: CSARDGIGREANQPQHF. J is TRBJ1-5 and V is TRBV20-1; weak D call: TRBD1 (5 bases). The CDR3 spans 17 residues. CDR1 and CDR2 (germline): DFQATT, SNEGSKA (reference sequence). V was pared by 0 bases and J by 3 bases, with 18 bases between.

The chain uses TRBV29-1 and TRBJ1-1; D uncertain. V lost 7 bases and J lost 0, with 12 bases in between. The CDR3 length is 13 residues. Germline V gene lookup returns CDR1 SQVTM and CDR2 ANQGSEA. CDR3 region: CSATAIMNTEAFF. The CDR3 region has the DNA TGCAGCGCCACTGCCATAATGAACACTGAAGCTTTCTTT. The variable domain in full, with the rest retrieved from reference TRBV29-1 and TRBJ1-1, is SAVISQKPSRDICQRGTSLTIQCQVDSQVTMMFWYRQQPGQSLTLIATANQGSEATYESGFVIDKFPISRPNLTFSTLTVSNMSPEDSSIYLCSATAIMNTEAFFGQGTRLTVV.

The rearrangement uses TRBV9 and TRBJ2-2; 13 bases fit TRBD2. The V gene's germline CDR1 is SGDLS and CDR2 YYNGEE. The V and J ends lost 6 bases and 2 bases, in that order; junction bases with no gene match: 7. The CDR3 is 17 amino acids. CDR3 nucleotide sequence: TGTGCCAGCACTTACGGGACTAGCGGGGCTAACACCGGGGAGCTGTTTTTT. Its translation: CASTYGTSGANTGELFF.

At least ten counts were recorded for this clonotype. The chain joins TRBV28 to TRBJ1-5, with D perhaps matching TRBD1 (6 bases). The CDR3 is made up of 12 amino acids. CDR1 and CDR2 (germline): MDHEN, SYDVKM. V shed 8 bases and J shed 3 bases, with 8 bases lying between them. CDR3 sequence reads: CASGQLNQPQHF. The DNA for the CDR3 is TGTGCCAGCGGACAGCTCAATCAGCCCCAGCATTTT. Together with reference TRBV28 and TRBJ1-5, the CDR3 gives the full variable domain: DVKVTQSSRYLVKRTGEKVFLECVQDMDHENMFWYRQDPGLGLRLIYFSYDVKMKEKGDIPEGYSVSREKKERFSLILESASTNQTSMYLCASGQLNQPQHFGDGTRLSIL.

This clonotype was seen only once. A read error may account for a junction end that differs from germline. The chain employs TRBV5-1 and TRBJ2-7; TRBD2 aligns across 8 bases. CDR1 is SGHRS and CDR2 is YFSETQ in the germline V gene. This CDR3 has 14 residues. CDR3 nucleotide sequence: TGCGCCAGCAGCATCCCCGGGAGGGCCCCCGAGCAGTCCTTC. Translation: CASSIPGRAPEQSF.

This clonotype was found a few times. The rearrangement uses TRBV25-1 and TRBJ1-4, with 8 bases lining up with TRBD1. Germline-derived CDR1 and CDR2 are MGHDK and SYGVNS. The trim removed 3 bases at V and 6 bases at J, leaving 9 bases unmatched. There are 16 residues in the CDR3. CDR3 bases: TGTGCCAGCAGTGACAATTGGGGACAGGCCTATGAAAAACTGTTTTTT. Amino acid sequence: CASSDNWGQAYEKLFF.

There are many counts of this clonotype. V and J are TRBV5-1 and TRBJ2-2, with a possible D match to TRBD1 (7 bases). Looked up from germline, CDR1 is SGHRS and CDR2 is YFSETQ. This CDR3 has 15 amino acids. The V gene lost 0 bases and the J gene lost 6 bases, with 12 bases spanning the gap. The CDR3 DNA is TGCGCCAGCAGCTTGGACAGGGGACTGGCCGGGGAGCTGTTTTTT. This gives the protein CASSLDRGLAGELFF.

This clonotype was seen only a few times. The J gene is TRBJ1-1, the V gene TRBV5-6; tentative D call: TRBD1 (5 bases). In germline, CDR1 is SGHDT, CDR2 YYEEEE. The CDR3 contains 14 residues. Between the trimmed V and J ends, which lost 1 base and 3 bases, there was a span of 10 bases. The CDR3 DNA is TGTGCCAGCAGCTTGACCGGGACGGACACTGAAGCTTTCTTT. Translated: CASSLTGTDTEAFF.

As for this clonotype: A much more abundant neighbour one base away suggests this may be a read error. This chain links TRBV29-1 with TRBJ2-1; 8 bases map to TRBD2. V shed 4 bases, J shed 11 bases, and the junction held 10 bases outside the gene matches. There are 13 residues in the CDR3. CDR1 is SQVTM and CDR2 is ANQGSEA in the germline V gene. CDR3 protein: CSVAFTGGDKQFF. The CDR3 DNA reads TGCAGCGTTGCTTTTACGGGAGGGGATAAGCAGTTCTTC.

There are many counts of this clonotype. This sequence joins TRBV20-1 and TRBJ2-1; 10 nucleotides match TRBD2. The CDR3 loop spans 14 amino acids. Trimming took 1 base from V and 7 from J; bases not matched to a gene: 4. Germline V CDR1 and CDR2: DFQATT, SNEGSKA (reference sequence). CDR3 nucleotides: TGCAGTGCTAGAGCTAGCGGGAGTGGTAATGAGCAGTTCTTC. Encoded protein: CSARASGSGNEQFF.

The sample holds a few counts of this clonotype. The V gene is TRBV20-1, the J gene TRBJ2-1; TRBD2 agrees at 12 bases. V was pared by 3 bases and J by 9 bases, with 6 bases of the junction left unmatched. Germline V CDR1 and CDR2: DFQATT, SNEGSKA (reference sequence). The CDR3 consists of 14 residues. The CDR3 reads CSASLAGGFSEQFF. The CDR3 DNA reads as TGCAGTGCTAGTCTAGCGGGAGGGTTCAGTGAGCAGTTCTTC.

This chain joins TRBV6-5 and TRBJ1-6; D possibly corresponds to TRBD1 (6 bases). The germline gives CDR1 MNHEY, CDR2 SVGAGI. Trimming shortened V by 10 bases and J by 7 bases, and 11 bases separated the two germline ends. The CDR3 has 12 residues. CDR3 region: CAIQGPNSPLHF. The CDR3 DNA reads TGTGCCATACAGGGTCCCAATTCACCCCTCCACTTT.

Only a few counts were recorded for this clonotype. The V call is TRBV5-1, the J call TRBJ2-7; D perhaps matches TRBD2 (6 bases). The germline V gene encodes CDR1 SGHRS and CDR2 YFSETQ. The CDR3 is 13 amino acids. The V gene lost 1 base and the J gene lost 7 bases, with 12 bases spanning the gap. CDR3 DNA: TGCGCCAGCAGCTTGTGGAGGGGCCAGGAGCAGTACTTC. The encoded protein is CASSLWRGQEQYF.

This rearrangement joins TRBV29-1 to TRBJ2-7; maybe TRBD1 (6 bases). Trimming pared 6 bases from V and 7 bases from J, leaving 19 bases between. Germline V CDR1 and CDR2: SQVTM, ANQGSEA. The CDR3 is 13 amino acids. The DNA of the CDR3 is TGCAGCGTCGTGATGGGGGCGGTAGGAGAGCAGTACTTC. Encoded protein: CSVVMGAVGEQYF.